This T cell receptor (beta chain) stems from a study of blood T cell repertoires in COVID-19. V was shortened by 0 bases and J by 0 bases, with 6 bases between the two germline ends. CDR1 and CDR2 (germline): KGHSY, FQNENV. The CDR3 spans 15 residues. Clones were sequenced by immunoSEQ multiplex PCR, and TCRdb holds only the in-frame ones, with some missing. The sample has 150,000 to 200,000 clones; about 80% are singletons. V gene TRBV16 combines with J gene TRBJ1-5; D call uncertain. Sequenced sample: peripheral blood. The sequence was collected from a man aged 55 to 70 with acute or convalescent COVID-19. CDR3 DNA: TGTGCCAGCAGCCAATCCCCTAATAGCAATCAGCCCCAGCATTTT. This sequence encodes CASSQSPNSNQPQHF.